Following are 10 T cell receptor beta chains from one sample sequenced in a study of beta chain features in type 1 diabetes. Expressed TCRB transcripts were sequenced after all isolated RNA was converted to cDNA. Here immunoSEQ multiplex PCR was the method, and the copy in TCRdb shows in-frame clones only, minus some. Here the sample spans hundreds of thousands of clones, roughly 13% being singletons. The sequenced material came from naive CD4+ T cells from blood. These receptors originate from a woman in her 40s in good health.

The rearrangement links TRBV6-5 to TRBJ2-3, with a possible D match to TRBD1 (6 bases). Germline CDR1 is MNHEY and CDR2 is SVGAGI. Trimming took off 2 bases at V and 0 bases at J, with 9 bases between the two ends. The CDR3 has 15 residues. CDR3 nucleotide sequence: TGTGCCAGCAGTTACGGGACACTCAGCACAGATACGCAGTATTTT. It is translated as CASSYGTLSTDTQYF.

About this clone itself: The identical CDR3 is also encoded by other nucleotide sequences in the sample. The rearrangement uses TRBV2 and TRBJ2-5; D is unresolved. Germline CDR1 reads SNHLY; CDR2 reads FYNNEI. This CDR3 is 11 amino acids long. Between the trimmed V and J ends, which lost 6 bases and 2 bases, there was a span of 4 bases. The CDR3 is CASRLQETQYF. The CDR3 coding sequence is TGTGCCAGCAGATTACAAGAGACCCAGTACTTC.

The chain carries TRBV7-2 and TRBJ1-6, with D possibly TRBD1 on 5 matching bases. Germline CDR1 is SGHTA and CDR2 is FQGNSA. CDR3 length: 15 amino acids. V lost 2 bases and J lost 8, with 13 bases in between. CDR3 loop: CASSLFRGIYSPLHF. The CDR3, as DNA: TGTGCCAGCAGCTTATTCCGGGGGATCTATTCACCCCTCCACTTT.

The chain links TRBV19 to TRBJ2-6; 7 nucleotides match TRBD1. Germline V lookup: CDR1 LNHDA, CDR2 SQIVND (reference sequence). There are 17 residues in the CDR3. The junction had 10 bases not matched to a gene; V was cut back by 7 bases and J by 1 base. The DNA of the CDR3 is TGTGCCAGTATAGAACAGGGGATAGGATCTGGGGCCAACGTCCTGACTTTC. This sequence encodes CASIEQGIGSGANVLTF.

This clone has more than one count but fewer than ten. The chain employs TRBV7-2 and TRBJ2-3; 12 bases agree with TRBD2. This CDR3 is 16 amino acids long. V lost 5 bases, J lost 5 bases, and 8 bases stayed unmatched. The germline V gene encodes CDR1 SGHTA and CDR2 FQGNSA. CDR3 sequence reads: CASSVGASGGGDTQYF. The CDR3 nucleotides read TGTGCCAGCAGCGTTGGGGCTAGCGGGGGGGGAGATACGCAGTATTTT.

The CDR3 DNA reads TGTGCCAGCAGCCGACGAAGCAGCGGGGGAGCGCACGAGCAGTACTTC. Its protein is CASSRRSSGGAHEQYF. The rearrangement joins TRBV7-6 to TRBJ2-7; 8 bases are a match to TRBD2. With 5 bases clipped from V and 5 bases from J, the junction kept 14 bases outside the gene matches. In germline, CDR1 is SGHVS, CDR2 FNYEAQ. The CDR3 sequence is 16 residues long.

This clone has only a few counts. V and J are TRBV12-5 and TRBJ2-7, with D perhaps matching TRBD1 (6 bases). The CDR3 sequence is 16 residues long. Per the germline V gene, CDR1 is LGHNT and CDR2 is FRNRAP. Deletions cut 2 bases from V and 3 bases from J, with 17 bases between. The CDR3 spells CASGLFRWGPDYEQYF. The CDR3 nucleotides read TGTGCTAGTGGTTTGTTCCGTTGGGGGCCTGACTACGAGCAGTACTTC. The full variable domain, completed using reference TRBV12-5 and TRBJ2-7, is DARVTQTPRHKVTEMGQEVTMRCQPILGHNTVFWYRQTMMQGLELLAYFRNRAPLDDSGMPKDRFSAEMPDATLATLKIQPSEPRDSAVYFCASGLFRWGPDYEQYFGPGTRLTVT.

Regarding this clone: Other DNA sequences from this sample encode an identical CDR3 as well. The gene calls are TRBV5-4 and TRBJ1-5; D might be TRBD1 (5 bases). Trimming removed 0 bases from V and 6 bases from J, with 10 bases in between. Germline V gene lookup returns CDR1 SGHNT and CDR2 YYREEE (reference sequence). The CDR3 covers 14 residues. The CDR3 loop is CASSLGGGGQPQHF. CDR3 in DNA: TGTGCCAGCAGCTTGGGGGGGGGTGGTCAGCCCCAGCATTTT.

The gene calls are TRBV29-1 and TRBJ2-2; tentative D call: TRBD1 (7 bases). The CDR3 has 13 residues. Germline V gene data show CDR1 as SQVTM and CDR2 as ANQGSEA. V lost 5 bases and J 7 bases, leaving 14 bases between the germline ends. The CDR3 nucleotides are TGCAGCGTTCGGACAGGAGGGGACGGGGAGCTGTTTTTT. It specifies CSVRTGGDGELFF.

CDR3: CASSPEGTSGGRDTQYF. CDR3 sequence (DNA): TGTGCCAGCAGCCCGGAGGGGACTAGCGGGGGCAGGGATACGCAGTATTTT. The gene calls are TRBV5-4 and TRBJ2-3; 14 bases are a match to TRBD2. With V trimmed by 4 bases and J by 6 bases, 10 bases remained unmatched. Germline CDR1 SGHNT, CDR2 YYREEE (reference sequence). The CDR3 sequence is 17 residues long.